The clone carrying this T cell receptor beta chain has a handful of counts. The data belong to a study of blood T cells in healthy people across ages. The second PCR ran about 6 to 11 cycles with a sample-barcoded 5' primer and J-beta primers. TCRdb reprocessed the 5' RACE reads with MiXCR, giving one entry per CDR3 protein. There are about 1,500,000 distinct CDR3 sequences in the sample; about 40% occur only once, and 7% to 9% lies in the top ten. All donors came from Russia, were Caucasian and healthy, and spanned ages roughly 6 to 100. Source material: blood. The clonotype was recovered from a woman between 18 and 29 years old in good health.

This CDR3 is CATSRGSATNEKLFF. In DNA, the CDR3 is TGTGCCACCAGCAGAGGGTCGGCAACTAATGAAAAACTGTTTTTT. The rearrangement links TRBV15 to TRBJ1-4, with D uncertain. Between the trimmed V and J ends, which lost 1 base and 0 bases, there was a span of 6 bases. The CDR3 contains 15 residues. The germline V gene encodes CDR1 LNHNV and CDR2 YYDKDF (reference sequence).